The present TCR beta chain was sequenced within a study of T cell responses to AZD1222 COVID-19 vaccine. General study results and limits: Spike-specific TCR breadth and depth were elevated following two AZD1222 doses. The span of vaccine-associated CD4 TCRs extended across spike, with dominance at 160-218 and 743-854.

A note on this clone: Its antigen is undetermined.

Data came from immunoSEQ multiplex PCR; TCRdb stores just in-frame clones and leaves some out. Seen here are some 97,000 clones, 85% to 90% observed once, and the top ten hold 16%. The germline V gene has CDR1 SEHNR and CDR2 FQNEAQ (reference sequence). The CDR3 is made up of 16 amino acids. V was pared by 0 bases and J by 3 bases, with 11 bases between. Sample: peripheral blood, taken on day 0 of AZD1222 vaccination. The source is an adult in good health. This chain connects TRBV7-9 to TRBJ1-4; D remains unclear. The CDR3 loop reads CASSLADWSPNEKLFF. CDR3 nucleotide sequence: TGTGCCAGCAGCTTAGCGGATTGGAGTCCTAATGAAAAACTGTTTTTT.